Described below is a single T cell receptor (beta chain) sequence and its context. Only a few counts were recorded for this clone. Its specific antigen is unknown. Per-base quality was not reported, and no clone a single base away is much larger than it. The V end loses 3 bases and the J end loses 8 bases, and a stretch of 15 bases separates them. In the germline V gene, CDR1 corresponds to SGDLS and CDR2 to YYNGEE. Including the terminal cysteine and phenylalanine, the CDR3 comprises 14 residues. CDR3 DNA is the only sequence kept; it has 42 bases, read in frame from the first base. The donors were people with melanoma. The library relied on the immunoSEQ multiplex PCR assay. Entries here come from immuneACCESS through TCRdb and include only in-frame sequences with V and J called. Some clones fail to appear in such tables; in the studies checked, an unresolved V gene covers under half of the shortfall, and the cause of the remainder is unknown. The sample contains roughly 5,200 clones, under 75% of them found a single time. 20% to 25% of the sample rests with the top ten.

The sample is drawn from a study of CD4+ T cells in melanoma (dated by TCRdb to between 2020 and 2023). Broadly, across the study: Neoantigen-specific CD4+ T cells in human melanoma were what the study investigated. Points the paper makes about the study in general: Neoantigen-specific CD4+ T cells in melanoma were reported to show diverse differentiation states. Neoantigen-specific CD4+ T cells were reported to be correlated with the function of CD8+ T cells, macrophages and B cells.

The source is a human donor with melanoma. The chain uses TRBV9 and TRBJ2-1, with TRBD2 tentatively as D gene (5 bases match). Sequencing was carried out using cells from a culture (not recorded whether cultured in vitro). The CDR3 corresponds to CASSDRTSWDEQFF. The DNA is TGTGCCAGCAGCGATCGGACTTCCTGGGATGAGCAGTTCTTC.